A single T cell receptor (beta chain) is shown here with its context. Its specificity is not known. The record originates from a study of T cell repertoires and Cas9 in healthy adults. Background on the study: Multi-effector potency, cytotoxicity and lineage were assessed in SpCas9-reactive CD4 and CD8 T cells.

V lost 5 bases and J lost 8, with 24 bases in between. The CDR3 has 16 amino acids. Germline lookup yields CDR1 LNHDA and CDR2 SQIVND (reference sequence). Assay: immunoSEQ multiplex PCR; the TCRdb copy retains only in-frame clones and omits some. The sample contains tens of thousands of clones, roughly 90% of which appear only once. Regarding the study as a whole: SpCas9-reactive regulatory T cells reportedly mitigated SpCas9-reactive effector T cells in vitro.

The TCR originated in a human donor in good health. The sequenced material came from CD4+ effector T cells (CD127+, CD25-, CD137-, CD154-) from PBMCs; culture status not recorded. The chain has TRBV19 and TRBJ1-2; perhaps TRBD1 as D (6 bases). The DNA for the CDR3 is TGTGCCAGTAGTCCTCCCTTGGGGGACAAGTCGCGGGGCTACACCTTC. It yields the protein CASSPPLGDKSRGYTF.